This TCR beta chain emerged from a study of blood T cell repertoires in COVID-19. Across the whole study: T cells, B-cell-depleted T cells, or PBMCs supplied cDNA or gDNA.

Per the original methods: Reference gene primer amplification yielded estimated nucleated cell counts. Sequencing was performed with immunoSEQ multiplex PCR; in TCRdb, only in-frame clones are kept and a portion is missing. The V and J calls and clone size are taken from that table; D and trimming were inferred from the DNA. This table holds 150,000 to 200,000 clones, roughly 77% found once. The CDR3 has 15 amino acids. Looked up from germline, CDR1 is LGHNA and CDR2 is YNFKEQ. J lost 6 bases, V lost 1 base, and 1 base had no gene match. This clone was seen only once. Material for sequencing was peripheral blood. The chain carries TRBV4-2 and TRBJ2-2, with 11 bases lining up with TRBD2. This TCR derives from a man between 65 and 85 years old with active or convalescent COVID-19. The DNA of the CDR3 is TGTGCCAGCAGCCAAGGTAGCGGGGGGGCCGGGGAGCTGTTTTTT. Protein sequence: CASSQGSGGAGELFF.